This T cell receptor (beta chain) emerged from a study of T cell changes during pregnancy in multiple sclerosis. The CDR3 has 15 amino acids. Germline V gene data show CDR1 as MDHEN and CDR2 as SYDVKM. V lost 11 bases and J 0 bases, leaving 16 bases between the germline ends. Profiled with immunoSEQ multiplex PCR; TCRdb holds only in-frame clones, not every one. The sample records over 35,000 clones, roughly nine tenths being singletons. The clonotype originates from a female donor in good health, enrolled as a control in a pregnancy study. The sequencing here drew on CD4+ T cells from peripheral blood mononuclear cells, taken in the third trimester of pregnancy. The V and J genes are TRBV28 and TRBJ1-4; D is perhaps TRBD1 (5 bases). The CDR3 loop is CAGAPALATNEKLFF. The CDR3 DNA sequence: TGTGCCGGGGCCCCCGCTCTTGCAACTAATGAAAAACTGTTTTTT.